This is a list of T cell receptor beta chains from one sample in a study of OX40 agonist ivuxolimab in advanced cancers. The method was immunoSEQ multiplex PCR; TCRdb's version includes in-frame clones alone and lacks a portion of them. The table includes tens of thousands of clones, more than 70% detected once. The sample here was CD4+ or CD8+ T cells sorted from blood, taken in a trial of the OX40 agonist ivuxolimab. These TCRs come from an adult with an advanced solid tumor such as melanoma, head and neck, liver or kidney cancer. The CDR3 runs from the conserved cysteine through the conserved F or W. A D gene is named only where the DNA matches it firmly. Rows give clone size only sometimes, using once, few, many, or a class for an expanded clone.

>15|TRBD1|.|TRBJ1-3|TRBV11-2
CASSLERDRVNTIYF
TGTGCCAGCAGCTTAGAGCGGGACAGGGTAAACACCATATATTTT
>16|.|.|TRBJ2-6|TRBV11-3
CASSFGRASGANVLTF
TGTGCCAGCAGCTTTGGCAGGGCGTCCGGGGCCAACGTCCTGACTTTC
>15|.|once|TRBJ1-2|TRBV9
CASSRTREIKSGYTF
TGTGCCAGCAGCCGAACTCGTGAGATAAAGAGTGGCTACACCTTC
>15|.|.|TRBJ2-2|TRBV2
CASSEWQVEVGELFF
TGTGCCAGCAGTGAATGGCAGGTGGAGGTGGGGGAGCTGTTTTTT
>14|.|.|TRBJ2-3|TRBV5-4
CASSSRTMGDTQYF
TGTGCCAGCAGCTCGCGGACGATGGGGGATACGCAGTATTTT
>15|.|once|TRBJ1-2|TRBV19
CASSPRADVNYGYTF
TGTGCCAGTAGTCCTCGGGCAGACGTGAACTATGGCTACACCTTC
>14|.|.|TRBJ2-3|TRBV19
CASSVTDHTDTQYF
TGTGCCAGTAGTGTGACGGACCACACAGATACGCAGTATTTT
>13|.|.|TRBJ2-2|TRBV30
CAWSSVNTGELFF
TGTGCCTGGAGCTCGGTGAACACCGGGGAGCTGTTTTTT
>13|.|.|TRBJ1-2|TRBV14
CASSRVANYGYTF
TGTGCCAGCAGCCGAGTAGCTAACTATGGCTACACCTTC
>14|TRBD2|.|TRBJ2-1|TRBV5-1
CASTRLAEHNEQFF
TGCGCCAGCACGCGTCTAGCGGAGCACAATGAGCAGTTCTTC
>16|.|.|TRBJ2-1|TRBV9
CASSHRGGSSYNEQFF
TGTGCCAGCAGCCACAGAGGGGGTAGCTCCTACAATGAGCAGTTCTTC
>15|.|few|TRBJ1-2|TRBV21-1
CASSKRRGQGYGYTF
TGTGCCAGCAGCAAAAGAAGGGGACAGGGGTATGGCTACACCTTC
>14|TRBD1|medium-sized|TRBJ2-3|TRBV19
CASHSQGAGRTQYF
TGTGCCAGTCATAGTCAGGGGGCAGGGAGGACGCAGTATTTT
>14|.|.|TRBJ2-3|TRBV11-2
CASSSLGSTDTQYF
TGTGCCAGCAGCTCCCTCGGGAGCACAGATACGCAGTATTTT
>14|TRBD1|.|TRBJ1-2|TRBV14
CASSQEGTVNGYTF
TGTGCCAGCAGCCAAGAGGGGACAGTGAATGGCTACACCTTC
>14|TRBD1|.|TRBJ2-7|TRBV5-1
CASSSGQGSYEQYF
TGCGCCAGCAGTTCGGGACAGGGCTCCTACGAGCAGTACTTC
>15|TRBD1|.|TRBJ2-7|TRBV11-2
CASSSIRGNGDEQYF
TGTGCCAGCAGCTCCATCAGGGGGAATGGGGACGAGCAGTACTTC
>13|.|.|TRBJ1-2|TRBV29-1
CSVGVFADYGYTF
TGCAGCGTTGGGGTTTTTGCGGACTATGGCTACACCTTC
>13|.|few|TRBJ1-3|TRBV5-1
CASSSGRGNTIYF
TGCGCCAGCAGCTCGGGGCGCGGAAACACCATATATTTT
>15|.|.|TRBJ1-2|TRBV19
CASSIERGLSYGYTF
TGTGCCAGTAGTATAGAAAGGGGTCTAAGCTATGGCTACACCTTC
>12|.|.|TRBJ2-1|TRBV19
CASRRVPGEQFF
TGTGCCAGTAGAAGAGTACCGGGTGAGCAGTTCTTC